These T cell receptor beta chains were read from a single sample in a study of T cell responses to AZD1222 COVID-19 vaccine. Produced via immunoSEQ multiplex PCR; TCRdb's table is partial and in-frame only. Among under 100,000 clones listed, more than 90% were seen once. The sample here was peripheral blood, taken on day 0 of AZD1222 vaccination. Receptors were obtained from an adult in good health. The CDR3 runs from the conserved cysteine through the conserved F or W. D genes are given only for firm matches. The listing skips clone size in some rows; elsewhere it reads once, few, many or a size class.

J gene	V gene	clone size	D gene	CDR3 DNA	CDR3 protein
TRBJ1-3	TRBV18	once	TRBD1	TGTGCCAGCTCACCGACAGGGGCTGGAAACACCATATATTTT	CASSPTGAGNTIYF
TRBJ2-7	TRBV5-6	once	TRBD1	TGTGCCAGCAGCGGCCAGACAGGGGGCATTGGCGAGCAGTACTTC	CASSGQTGGIGEQYF
TRBJ1-5	TRBV28	few	.	TGTGCCAGCAGTTTAGGGAGACAGCCCCAGCATTTT	CASSLGRQPQHF
TRBJ2-5	TRBV28	.	.	TGTGCCAGCAGCCCTAGCAGGGAGACCCAGTACTTC	CASSPSRETQYF
TRBJ2-1	TRBV7-2	.	TRBD2	TGTGCCAGCAGCCCCCCTCGCGGGGGGGCGAATGAGCAGTTCTTC	CASSPPRGGANEQFF
TRBJ2-3	TRBV10-3	.	.	TGTGCCATCAGTGAGTTTGGGGGGGCCTACGATACGCAGTATTTT	CAISEFGGAYDTQYF
TRBJ2-7	TRBV11-2	.	.	TGTGCCAGCAGCTTAGCGTCCCGAGGGTACGAGCAGTACTTC	CASSLASRGYEQYF
TRBJ2-7	TRBV7-8	once	TRBD1	TGTGCCAGCAGCTCCCGGACAGGGAAAATCTACGAGCAGTACTTC	CASSSRTGKIYEQYF
TRBJ1-5	TRBV25-1	.	TRBD1	TGTGCCAGCGCAGCAGGGGGAAGCATCAATCAGCCCCAGCATTTT	CASAAGGSINQPQHF
TRBJ2-1	TRBV5-4	.	TRBD2	TGTGCCAGCAGCGGGACTAGCGGGGGGTCCTACAATGAGCAGTTCTTC	CASSGTSGGSYNEQFF
TRBJ1-5	TRBV21-1	.	.	TGTGCCAGCAGCAAAAAAACAGGGAGGTACAATCAGCCCCAGCATTTT	CASSKKTGRYNQPQHF
TRBJ2-3	TRBV6-5	.	.	TGTGCCAGCAGTCCGATTACCACAGATACGCAGTATTTT	CASSPITTDTQYF
TRBJ2-7	TRBV7-5	.	.	TGTGCCAGAAGCCCCCATCCCGACACCCAAGGGAACGAGCAGTACTTC	CARSPHPDTQGNEQYF
TRBJ1-3	TRBV19	.	.	TGTGCCAGTGGGGAACGTTGGCTCTCTGGAAACACCATATATTTT	CASGERWLSGNTIYF